This section outlines one T cell receptor (beta chain) sequence together with its context. The target antigen is unknown. This sample is drawn from a study of shared clonotypes between healthy human individuals. Whole-study context: The cohort comprised a couple of women and a few men. Their ages spanned 18 to 49 years.

CDR3 length equals 15 residues. The germline gives CDR1 SGHVS, CDR2 FQNEAQ. V was clipped by 6 bases and J by 8 bases; unmatched bases: 14. It was at deep level that the assay was run. Assay: immunoSEQ multiplex PCR; the TCRdb copy retains only in-frame clones and omits some. This sample has 650,000 to 800,000 clones, with roughly 72% found just once. Study findings and constraints: It was expected that sequencing depth would affect clonotype sharing among donors.

The sample comprised memory CD4+ T cells sorted from blood. Subset of the sample: CD45RA-negative fraction. The sequence was obtained from a woman between 25 and 40 years old in good health. The chain couples TRBV7-8 to TRBJ1-1, with 8 positions matching TRBD1. CDR3 nucleotides: TGTGCCAGCAGTAAGAGGGCAGGGGGCGACAGGGAAGCTTTCTTT. Amino acids: CASSKRAGGDREAFF.